This T cell receptor (beta chain) came from a study of T cell repertoires in cytomegalovirus infection. Study in general: Peptides in the study included HLA-C-restricted and HLA-B-restricted CMV epitopes. CMV infection together with matching HLA type was indicated by public TCR beta signatures.

Points from the study as a whole: Clonotype analysis showed dominance of the ex vivo response by HLA-C-restricted CMV-specific TCR beta clonotypes.

A word on this clonotype: Its cognate antigen is unknown.

TCRdb called the reads again in MiXCR, with one record for every CDR3 protein. The table records about 920,000 distinct CDR3 sequences, 30% to 40% of them present only once. Germline V gives CDR1 SNHLY, CDR2 FYNNEI. V gave up 7 bases and J gave up 4 bases; unmatched junction bases: 5. CDR3 length: 13 amino acids. The gene calls are TRBV2 and TRBJ2-5; 8 bases map to TRBD1. Material: cultured CD8+ T cells from PBMCs, obtained from culture after CMV antigen stimulation. This receptor was taken from a human donor in good health (CMV status not recorded). Some clones in this sample may be carry-over from other donors' samples. The CDR3 loop is CASTITGGETQYF. Here the CDR3 DNA reads TGTGCCAGCACCATTACAGGGGGAGAGACCCAGTACTTC.